The 28 T cell receptor beta chains below were found in one sample sequenced in a study of shared clonotypes between healthy human individuals. Using immunoSEQ multiplex PCR, the repertoire was profiled, and TCRdb retains in-frame clones only, with some absent. The sample records roughly 2 million clones, approximately 96% being singletons. Sample: naive CD4+ T cells sorted from blood. The subset is: CD45RA+ positively selected. These receptors were obtained from a man aged 18 to 29 in good health.

The genes are TRBV11-2 and TRBJ2-4; 11 bases match TRBD2. The CDR3 has 14 amino acids. V was clipped by 5 bases and J by 7 bases; unmatched bases: 4. CDR1 and CDR2 from the germline V gene are SGHAT and FQNNGV. In DNA form, the CDR3 reads TGTGCCAGCAGCCTTAGCGGGGGGGCTAACATTCAGTACTTC. Translation gives CASSLSGGANIQYF.

This chain joins TRBV12-5 and TRBJ1-3; D gene unclear. This CDR3 comprises 15 residues. Germline V gene data show CDR1 as LGHNT and CDR2 as FRNRAP. With 7 bases removed from V and 0 bases from J, the gap between germline ends came to 13 bases. The CDR3 is CASVQAGYSGNTIYF. The CDR3 DNA reads TGTGCTAGTGTTCAGGCCGGGTACTCTGGAAACACCATATATTTT.

The chain links TRBV28 to TRBJ1-6; D gene ambiguous. The germline CDR1 and CDR2 sequences are MDHEN and SYDVKM. The CDR3 is made up of 13 amino acids. Trimming removed 2 bases from V and 7 bases from J, with 6 bases in between. CDR3: CASSLDGNSPLHF. CDR3 bases: TGTGCCAGCAGTTTAGATGGCAATTCACCCCTCCACTTT.

V is TRBV6-5 and J is TRBJ1-5; D is undetermined. The CDR3 is made up of 14 amino acids. Between the trimmed V and J ends, which lost 5 bases and 1 base, there was a span of 9 bases. Germline loops: CDR1 MNHEY, CDR2 SVGAGI. In nucleotides, the CDR3 is TGTGCCAGCAGTCCCGGGCGGAGCAATCAGCCCCAGCATTTT. This codes for CASSPGRSNQPQHF.

This chain links TRBV2 with TRBJ1-6; D is ambiguous. This CDR3 contains 13 residues. CDR1 is SNHLY, CDR2 FYNNEI, per germline. V was cut by 8 bases and J by 6 bases, with 11 bases left in between. The DNA of the CDR3 is TGTGCCAGCGTGTCAGAGTCTAATTCACCCCTCCACTTT. As protein: CASVSESNSPLHF. The variable domain in full, completed from reference TRBV2 and TRBJ1-6, reads EPEVTQTPSHQVTQMGQEVILRCVPISNHLYFYWYRQILGQKVEFLVSFYNNEISEKSEIFDDQFSVERPDGSNFTLKIRSTKLEDSAMYFCASVSESNSPLHFGNGTRLTVT.

The count of this clone is one. The rearrangement links TRBV25-1 to TRBJ1-6; D is perhaps TRBD1 (6 bases). The CDR3 runs to 15 residues. V was pared by 1 base and J by 9 bases, with 13 bases between. Germline CDR1 MGHDK, CDR2 SYGVNS. The CDR3 DNA reads TGTGCCAGCAGTGAATCGGCAGGGGCGCGTTCACCCCTCCACTTT. As protein: CASSESAGARSPLHF.

Turning to this clone: At one of its ends the junction is not consistent with the germline gene, which may arise from a read error. Different DNA sequences within this sample yield the same CDR3. The V gene is TRBV7-2, the J gene TRBJ1-5, with D maybe TRBD1 (5 bases). This CDR3 comprises 13 residues. Looked up from germline, CDR1 is SGHTA and CDR2 is FQGNSA. DNA for the CDR3: TGTGCCAGCAGCTTGAGGGGCAACCAGCCCCAGCATTTT. As protein: CASSLRGNQPQHF. The whole variable domain, filled in from reference TRBV7-2 and TRBJ1-5, reads GAGVSQSPSNKVTEKGKDVELRCDPISGHTALYWYRQSLGQGLEFLIYFQGNSAPDKSGLPSDRFSAERTGGSVSTLTIQRTQQEDSAVYLCASSLRGNQPQHFGDGTRLSIL.

The CDR3 sequence: CASSQVGTPNYGYTF. In DNA form, the CDR3 reads TGCGCCAGCAGCCAAGTGGGCACCCCCAACTATGGCTACACCTTC. The chain employs TRBV4-1 and TRBJ1-2; D is unresolved. V lost 1 base, J lost 2 bases, and 11 bases lay in between. Per the germline V gene, CDR1 is MGHRA and CDR2 is YSYEKL. The CDR3 consists of 15 residues.

This clone was observed once. The CDR3 loop is CASTISPRWAEAFF. The CDR3 nucleotides are TGTGCCAGCACCATTTCCCCCCGGTGGGCTGAAGCTTTCTTT. This chain uses TRBV28 with TRBJ1-1; D unclear. Trimming removed 7 bases at V and 6 bases at J, with 18 bases between. Germline values: CDR1 MDHEN, CDR2 SYDVKM. The CDR3 contains 14 residues.

V usage is TRBV30 and J usage is TRBJ2-3, with TRBD1 matching over 9 bases. V trimming: 5 bases; J trimming: 5 bases; junction bases outside the gene matches: 5. The V gene's germline CDR1 is GTSNPN and CDR2 SVGIG (reference sequence). The CDR3 totals 13 residues. Here the CDR3 DNA reads TGTGCCTGGGCACAGGGGGCTGGAGATACGCAGTATTTT. This gives the protein CAWAQGAGDTQYF.

As to this clone: The sample holds other DNA sequences that translate to the same CDR3. V and J are TRBV5-1 and TRBJ2-7, with 9 bases aligning to TRBD1. The trim removed 0 bases at V and 5 bases at J, leaving 6 bases unmatched. Per germline, CDR1 SGHRS and CDR2 YFSETQ. CDR3 size: 15 residues. The CDR3 DNA sequence: TGCGCCAGCAGCTTGGAGGGACAGGGTTCCCACGAGCAGTACTTC. This gives the protein CASSLEGQGSHEQYF.

The V and J genes are TRBV5-6 and TRBJ2-2, with D tentatively TRBD1 or TRBD2 (8 bases each). Germline V gene sequence: CDR1 SGHDT, CDR2 YYEEEE. This CDR3 is 17 amino acids long. The V gene lost 3 bases and the J gene lost 6 bases, with 21 bases spanning the gap. The CDR3: CASSSQGGTSISGELFF. CDR3 nucleotide sequence: TGTGCCAGCAGCTCACAGGGGGGGACTAGTATCTCCGGGGAGCTGTTTTTT.

V and J are TRBV6-1 and TRBJ2-1; 7 nucleotides align to TRBD1. Germline assignment: CDR1 MNHNS and CDR2 SASEGT. The V gene end was trimmed by 4 bases and the J gene end by 1 base; junction bases not matched to a gene: 1. This CDR3 has 14 residues. The CDR3 DNA reads as TGTGCCAGCAGTGGACAGGGTTCCTACAATGAGCAGTTCTTC. Its protein is CASSGQGSYNEQFF.

This rearrangement joins TRBV5-1 to TRBJ1-6, with D perhaps TRBD1 (5 bases). CDR3 length equals 15 residues. The V and J ends lost 1 base and 6 bases respectively, with 11 bases between them. Germline CDR1 SGHRS, CDR2 YFSETQ. CDR3 sequence reads: CASSLSGELNSPLHF. CDR3 nucleotide sequence: TGCGCCAGCAGCTTGTCGGGGGAACTTAATTCACCCCTCCACTTT.

This chain joins TRBV10-3 and TRBJ2-2, with 10 bases identical to TRBD2. There are 15 residues in the CDR3. CDR1 is ENHRY and CDR2 is SYGVKD in the germline V gene. Trimming at V came to 6 bases and at J to 2 bases, leaving 3 bases not matched to a gene. The chain's CDR3 is CAIRIAGGNTGELFF. CDR3 nucleotide sequence: TGTGCCATCAGGATAGCGGGAGGAAACACCGGGGAGCTGTTTTTT.

To note about this clone: A read error may account for a junction end that differs from germline. This chain joins TRBV7-7 and TRBJ2-1; 7 positions match TRBD2. The CDR3 has 13 amino acids. CDR1 and CDR2 (germline): SSHAT, FNYEAQ (reference sequence). For the CDR3, the DNA is TGTGCTAGCAGCCGGGGACTATACAATGAGCAGTTCTTC. Its translation is CASSRGLYNEQFF.

The chain combines TRBV18 with TRBJ1-6; D uncertain. This CDR3 has 17 amino acids. The V gene's germline CDR1 is KGHSH and CDR2 LQKENI. The ends were cut back, 1 base at V and 0 bases at J, with 10 bases in the middle. The CDR3 DNA follows: TGTGCCAGCTCACCACGACCCTTGAGCTCCTATAATTCACCCCTCCACTTT. It codes for CASSPRPLSSYNSPLHF.

With regard to this clone: Other DNA sequences from this sample encode an identical CDR3 as well. J is TRBJ2-7 and V is TRBV7-2; D gene uncertain. The CDR3 runs 12 residues. CDR1 and CDR2 from the germline V gene are SGHTA and FQGNSA. The V end lost 5 bases, the J end lost 0 bases, and 5 bases lay between the germline ends. CDR3 in DNA: TGTGCCAGCAGCCCGACCTCCTACGAGCAGTACTTC. Its translation is CASSPTSYEQYF.

The chain joins TRBV25-1 to TRBJ2-2, with D perhaps matching TRBD1 (6 bases). The length of the CDR3 is 14 residues. The V end lost 4 bases, the J end lost 6 bases, and 12 bases lay between the germline ends. CDR1 MGHDK and CDR2 SYGVNS come from the germline V gene. Here the CDR3 DNA reads TGTGCCAGCAGTGCCGCCACAGGGCCCGGGGAGCTGTTTTTT. Translation: CASSAATGPGELFF.

The V call is TRBV11-2, the J call TRBJ2-3; no clear D. V was clipped by 3 bases and J by 5 bases, with 6 bases between them. CDR1 and CDR2 (germline): SGHAT, FQNNGV. CDR3 length: 12 residues. The CDR3 bases are TGTGCCAGCAGCTTCTCTAAAGATACGCAGTATTTT. Translation: CASSFSKDTQYF.

The chain employs TRBV7-2 and TRBJ1-5; D is uncertain. Germline V gene lookup returns CDR1 SGHTA and CDR2 FQGNSA. The CDR3 loop spans 15 amino acids. Trimming took 5 bases from V and 2 from J, leaving 13 bases between them. The CDR3 sequence is CASSPGEAGNQPQHF. CDR3 coding DNA: TGTGCCAGCAGCCCGGGTGAGGCGGGCAATCAGCCCCAGCATTTT.

The sample holds one count of this clone. V usage is TRBV7-9 and J usage is TRBJ1-1, with 8 bases aligning to TRBD1. This CDR3 is 13 amino acids long. CDR1 is SEHNR, CDR2 FQNEAQ, per germline (reference sequence). The trim removed 7 bases at V and 7 bases at J, leaving 8 bases unmatched. In DNA form, the CDR3 reads TGTGCCAGCACCCCGGACAGGGACGGTGAAGCTTTCTTT. It specifies CASTPDRDGEAFF. The whole variable domain, filled in from reference TRBV7-9 and TRBJ1-1, reads DTGVSQNPRHKITKRGQNVTFRCDPISEHNRLYWYRQTLGQGPEFLTYFQNEAQLEKSRLLSDRFSAERPKGSFSTLEIQRTEQGDSAMYLCASTPDRDGEAFFGQGTRLTVV.

The J gene is TRBJ2-5, the V gene TRBV15; TRBD1 matches at 9 bases. This CDR3 has 18 amino acids. Germline CDR1 reads LNHNV; CDR2 reads YYDKDF (reference sequence). After removal of 5 bases from V and 2 bases from J, the junction contained 15 bases not matched to a gene. CDR3 sequence: CATSLGDRADFLQETQYF. CDR3 coding DNA: TGTGCCACCAGCTTAGGGGACAGGGCCGACTTTTTACAAGAGACCCAGTACTTC.

This chain connects TRBV5-4 to TRBJ2-7; 9 nucleotides line up with TRBD2. The trim removed 0 bases at V and 2 bases at J, leaving 12 bases unmatched. The CDR3 covers 18 residues. CDR1 SGHNT and CDR2 YYREEE come from the germline V gene (reference sequence). For the CDR3, the DNA is TGTGCCAGCAGCTTGGGAGGCAGTCTAGCGGGATGGACCTACGAGCAGTACTTC. Translated, it gives CASSLGGSLAGWTYEQYF.

J is TRBJ2-7 and V is TRBV18; D is possibly TRBD2 (5 bases). The CDR3 is 16 amino acids. V was trimmed by 3 bases and J by 3 bases, leaving 18 bases between them. Germline V gene data show CDR1 as KGHSH and CDR2 as LQKENI. CDR3 sequence: CASSPVGGSSNYEQYF. The CDR3 nucleotides read TGTGCCAGCTCACCCGTTGGTGGGAGTAGCAACTACGAGCAGTACTTC.

The chain links TRBV11-2 to TRBJ2-5, with a possible D match to TRBD2 (5 bases). The germline V and J ends were trimmed by 5 bases and 0 bases, with 10 bases remaining between them. The CDR3 consists of 14 residues. Per germline, CDR1 SGHAT and CDR2 FQNNGV. The CDR3 reads CASSRGTHQETQYF. The DNA of the CDR3 is TGTGCCAGCAGCCGGGGAACCCACCAAGAGACCCAGTACTTC.

The J gene is TRBJ1-2, the V gene TRBV11-3; unclear D gene. The CDR3 has 14 amino acids. The ends were cut back, 1 base at V and 1 base at J, with 7 bases in the middle. The germline CDR1 and CDR2 sequences are SGHNT and YENEEA. This CDR3 is CASSLGLNNYGYTF. CDR3 in DNA: TGTGCCAGCAGCTTAGGGCTGAATAACTATGGCTACACCTTC.

The CDR3 DNA reads as TGTGCCAGCGGAAGAGACGGGAACACTGAAGCTTTCTTT. Translating gives CASGRDGNTEAFF. The genes are TRBV6-5 and TRBJ1-1; the D is unclear. Germline V gene data show CDR1 as MNHEY and CDR2 as SVGAGI. The V and J ends lost 8 bases and 1 base respectively, with 11 bases between them. CDR3 length: 13 residues.